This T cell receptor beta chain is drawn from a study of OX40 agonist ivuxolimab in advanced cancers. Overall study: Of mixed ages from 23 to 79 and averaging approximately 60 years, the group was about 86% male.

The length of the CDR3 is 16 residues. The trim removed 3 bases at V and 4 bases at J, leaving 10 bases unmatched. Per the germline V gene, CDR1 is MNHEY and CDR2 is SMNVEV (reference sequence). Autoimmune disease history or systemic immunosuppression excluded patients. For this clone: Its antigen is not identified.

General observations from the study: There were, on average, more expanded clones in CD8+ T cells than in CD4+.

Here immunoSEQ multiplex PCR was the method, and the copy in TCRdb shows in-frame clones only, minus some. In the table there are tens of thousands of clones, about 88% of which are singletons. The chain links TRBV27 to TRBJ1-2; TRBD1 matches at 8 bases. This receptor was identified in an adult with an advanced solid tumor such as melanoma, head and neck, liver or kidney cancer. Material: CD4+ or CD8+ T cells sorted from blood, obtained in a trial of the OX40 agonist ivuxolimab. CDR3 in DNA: TGTGCCAGCAGTTTCTCCGTGGCAGGGGGCTCCTATGGCTACACCTTC. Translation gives CASSFSVAGGSYGYTF.